This TCR beta chain was identified in a study of early T cells in non-severe SARS-CoV-2 infection (dated by TCRdb to the early 2020s). The study in broad terms: Bulk RNA from unsorted whole blood was used for TCR sequencing, so alpha and beta chains could not be paired.

This was a case-control study nested in a cohort of healthcare workers in London, UK, who had nasopharyngeal swab PCR tests and blood samples taken every week. Healthcare workers were recruited during the week of the UK lockdown, between 23 and 31 March 2020, and followed weekly for up to 16 weeks. The V end gives up 4 bases and the J end 7 bases, leaving 10 bases in the junction not matched to a gene. From its cysteine to its phenylalanine, the CDR3 spans 15 amino acids. This entry keeps only the CDR3 DNA: 45 bases, framed from base 1. From a lookup of the germline V gene, CDR1 and CDR2 are SGHAT and FQNNGV. The library relied on 5' RACE. TCRdb shows the sequencer as NextSeq 500. Unique molecular identifiers were attached to individual cDNA molecules in the TCR library protocol so that sequencing error and PCR bias could be corrected. Both TCR alpha and beta chains were sequenced, and tight co-correlation was observed between alpha and beta sequence abundances in each sample. In the authors' own workflow: Decombinator V4 was used to annotate TCR sequences for V gene, J gene and CDR3. TCRs were defined as expanded if a significant change between any two time points was detected under a Poisson model with p below 0.0001. TCR abundances were normalised to the total number of TCRs sequenced in each sample and reported as counts per million. MAIT TCRs were defined by TRAV1-2 paired with TRAJ12, TRAJ20 or TRAJ33, and iNKT TCRs by TRAV10 paired with TRAJ18. VDJdb, accessed 1 November 2021, was searched for CMV, EBV and SARS-CoV-2 annotated TCRs, with TCRs annotated for multiple antigens excluded. TCRdb passed the public sequencing reads through fastp at Q25 and MiXCR, retaining productive beta sequences. Entries are consolidated by CDR3 protein sequence, retaining the most common genes and DNA. It is TCRdb's table, rather than the study itself, that gives the V and J calls and clone size. Recorded for this sample are around 86,000 distinct CDR3 sequences; roughly 14% of them occurred a single time. The top ten clonotypes cover around 0.5% of the sample.

Beyond this particular receptor, the publication reports: VDJdb matching was skewed toward anti-spike CD8 responses and likely underestimated virus-specific expansions by missing private and CD4 specificities.

About this clonotype: Its antigen is not yet known. Base qualities are missing; no much larger clone stands one base away.

This chain is built from TRBV11-2 and TRBJ1-2, and 9 bases in between align with TRBD1. The sequence derives from an adult who was a healthcare worker with PCR-confirmed SARS-CoV-2 infection or an uninfected control (not recorded which). The sample taken for sequencing was whole blood. The DNA reads TGTGCCAGCAGCTCCACCGGGACAGGGAGAGGTGGCTACACCTTC. This codes for CASSSTGTGRGGYTF.